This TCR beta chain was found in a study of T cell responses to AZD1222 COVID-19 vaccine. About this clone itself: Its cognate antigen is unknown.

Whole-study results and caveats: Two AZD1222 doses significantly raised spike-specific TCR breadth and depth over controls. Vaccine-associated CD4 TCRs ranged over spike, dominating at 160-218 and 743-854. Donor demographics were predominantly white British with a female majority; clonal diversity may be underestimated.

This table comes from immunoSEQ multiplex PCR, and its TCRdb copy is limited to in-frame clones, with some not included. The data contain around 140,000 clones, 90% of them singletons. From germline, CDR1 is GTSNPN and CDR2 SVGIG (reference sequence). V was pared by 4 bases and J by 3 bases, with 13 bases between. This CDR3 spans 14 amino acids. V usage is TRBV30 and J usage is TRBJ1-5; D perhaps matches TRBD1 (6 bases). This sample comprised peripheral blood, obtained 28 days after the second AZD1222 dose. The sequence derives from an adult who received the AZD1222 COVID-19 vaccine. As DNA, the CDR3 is TGTGCCTGGACGAGTACAGGGCTCAATCAGCCCCAGCATTTT. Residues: CAWTSTGLNQPQHF.